Following are 19 T cell receptor beta chains from one sample sequenced in a study of T-cell reconstitution after alpha-beta-depleted transplantation in children listed by TCRdb under 2016. Receptor libraries were prepared by PCR. The listed sequencing device is Illumina HiSeq 2500. TCR libraries were prepared with molecular barcoding, using unique molecular identifiers to normalize TCRbeta repertoire quantification. The raw public reads went through TCRdb reprocessing: fastp at Q25, MiXCR clone calling, in-frame beta chains kept. Every entry covers one CDR3 protein and lists the most common genes and DNA from its rows. Recorded for this sample are 170,000 or so distinct CDR3 sequences; approximately 7% of them occurred a single time. Clones ranked in the top ten supply approximately 3% of the sample. The sample was PBMCs from the stem cell graft donor, taken from the stem cell graft. The source of these receptors is a human donor who donated a stem cell graft to a child with Wiskott-Aldrich syndrome.

This clonotype was observed many times. The V and J genes are TRBV15 and TRBJ1-5, with a weak D call TRBD1 (5 bases). Germline V gene lookup returns CDR1 LNHNV and CDR2 YYDKDF (reference sequence). V lost 0 bases to trimming and J lost 7 bases, with 22 bases between them. The CDR3 runs to 18 residues. As DNA, the CDR3 is TGTGCCACCAGCAGAGATCCCCCACAGGCCCTTGGGAGGCAGCCCCAGCATTTT. This translates into CATSRDPPQALGRQPQHF.

This clonotype was seen many times. The J gene is TRBJ2-1, the V gene TRBV11-2; D remains unclear. The CDR3 is 11 residues long. Germline CDR1 reads SGHAT; CDR2 reads FQNNGV. Trimming took off 5 bases at V and 8 bases at J, with 7 bases between the two ends. The CDR3 region is CASSRVDEQFF. DNA of the CDR3: TGTGCCAGCAGCAGGGTGGATGAGCAGTTCTTC.

The sample holds many counts of this clonotype. The gene calls are TRBV9 and TRBJ2-1, with 8 bases matching TRBD2. Germline CDR1 reads SGDLS; CDR2 reads YYNGEE. This CDR3 is 14 amino acids long. V dropped 7 bases and J dropped 5; count of bases not matched to a gene: 8. CDR3 sequence reads: CASSSGGNHNEQFF. The CDR3 DNA is TGTGCCAGCTCAAGCGGGGGAAACCACAATGAGCAGTTCTTC.

This clonotype was seen at least ten times. The V call is TRBV12-3 or TRBV12-4, the J call TRBJ1-1; possibly TRBD1 for D (5 bases). This CDR3 region has 16 residues. V was shortened by 5 bases and J by 6 bases, with 22 bases between the two germline ends. The CDR3 sequence: CASSPLRGGGISEAFF. CDR3 DNA sequence: TGTGCCAGCAGTCCCTTGAGGGGCGGGGGTATCTCTGAAGCTTTCTTT.

This chain links TRBV7-2 with TRBJ2-6; either TRBD1 or TRBD2 may supply D (6 bases each). CDR3 length: 15 amino acids. Germline-derived CDR1 and CDR2 are SGHTA and FQGNSA. Trimming stripped 8 bases from V and 0 bases from J, with 11 bases between. The CDR3 spells CASGRGDSGANVLTF. The CDR3 DNA reads TGTGCCAGCGGAAGGGGGGACTCTGGGGCCAACGTCCTGACTTTC. Together with reference TRBV7-2 and TRBJ2-6, the CDR3 gives the full variable domain: GAGVSQSPSNKVTEKGKDVELRCDPISGHTALYWYRQSLGQGLEFLIYFQGNSAPDKSGLPSDRFSAERTGGSVSTLTIQRTQQEDSAVYLCASGRGDSGANVLTFGAGSRLTVL.

This clonotype showed up many times. The chain employs TRBV10-1 and TRBJ2-3, with 10 bases fitting TRBD2. This CDR3 is 16 amino acids long. V shed 3 bases and J 2 bases; nucleotides not matched to a gene: 5. CDR1 is WNHNN, CDR2 SYGVQD, per germline (reference sequence). The CDR3 region has the DNA TGCGCCAGCAGTGAATTTGGGACTAGCGTCACAGATACGCAGTATTTT. Its translation: CASSEFGTSVTDTQYF.

V usage is TRBV6-1 and J usage is TRBJ1-2; TRBD1 is a possible D gene (5 bases). The CDR3 has 14 residues. Germline CDR1 is MNHNS and CDR2 is SASEGT. Trimming left V 6 bases short and J 8 bases short, with 19 bases between. The CDR3 region has the DNA TGTGCCAGCAGAGAAACCTCCCCAGGGACCGGCTACACCTTC. Translated: CASRETSPGTGYTF.

This clonotype was detected many times. V gene TRBV20-1 combines with J gene TRBJ2-7, with TRBD2 identical over 13 bases. The trim removed 5 bases at V and 4 bases at J, leaving 8 bases unmatched. This CDR3 is built from 15 residues. Germline V gene lookup returns CDR1 DFQATT and CDR2 SNEGSKA (reference sequence). The CDR3 sequence is CSAPGTSGITYEQYF. The DNA of the CDR3 is TGCAGTGCTCCCGGGACTAGCGGGATTACATACGAGCAGTACTTC.

The CDR3 DNA sequence: TGTGCCAGCAGCTCCCAGCAGGGGGCTAGGGAAAACATTCAGTACTTC. Translating it yields CASSSQQGARENIQYF. The rearrangement uses TRBV11-3 and TRBJ2-4; 8 bases match TRBD1. The V gene's germline CDR1 is SGHNT and CDR2 YENEEA. The CDR3 extends over 16 amino acids. After removal of 4 bases from V and 5 bases from J, the junction contained 10 bases not matched to a gene.

The sample holds one count of this clonotype. This may come from a read error, since a much larger clone is one base off. Likely a read error: the CDR3 ends without its conserved phenylalanine or tryptophan. The genes are TRBV3-1 and TRBJ1-4; 8 positions agree with TRBD1. The CDR3 has 13 residues. In germline, CDR1 is LGHDT, CDR2 YNNKEL (reference sequence). Trimming took 6 bases from V and 5 from J; bases not matched to a gene: 2. The CDR3, as DNA: TGTGCCAGCAGGAGGACAGGGAATGAAAAACTGTTTCTT. This encodes CASRRTGNEKLFL.

This clonotype was found many times. The chain recombines TRBV20-1 with TRBJ1-6; D unclear. The CDR3 has 17 residues. CDR1 is DFQATT, CDR2 SNEGSKA, per germline (reference sequence). Deletions cut 0 bases from V and 8 bases from J, with 20 bases between. CDR3 amino acids: CSARDGLLADWDSPLHF. CDR3 in DNA: TGCAGTGCTAGAGATGGCCTCCTGGCGGACTGGGATTCACCCCTCCACTTT.

In this sample, this clonotype turned up many times. This chain connects TRBV6-2 or TRBV6-3 to TRBJ2-1, with a tentative D call TRBD1 (5 bases). V shed 2 bases and J shed 7 bases, with 18 bases lying between them. This CDR3 has 16 amino acids. Germline loops: CDR1 MNHEY, CDR2 SVGEGT. CDR3 DNA sequence: TGTGCCAGCAGTTACCCCCTTGGGGTAGGGGTGAATGAGCAGTTCTTC. It yields the protein CASSYPLGVGVNEQFF.

This clonotype occurred many times. The chain uses TRBV5-1 and TRBJ2-6, with D maybe TRBD2 (5 bases). CDR3 size: 15 residues. V lost 4 bases, J lost 1 base, and 9 bases lay in between. The germline V gene encodes CDR1 SGHRS and CDR2 YFSETQ. DNA of the CDR3: TGCGCCAGCAGCCCCGAGCGGTCTGGGGCCAACGTCCTGACTTTC. Its translation: CASSPERSGANVLTF. Complete variable domain (other parts from reference TRBV5-1 and TRBJ2-6): KAGVTQTPRYLIKTRGQQVTLSCSPISGHRSVSWYQQTPGQGLQFLFEYFSETQRNKGNFPGRFSGRQFSNSRSEMNVSTLELGDSALYLCASSPERSGANVLTFGAGSRLTVL.

This clonotype was observed many times. V and J are TRBV18 and TRBJ1-2; no firm D call. This CDR3 is built from 14 residues. Trimming left V 3 bases short and J 9 bases short, with 17 bases between. Looked up from germline, CDR1 is KGHSH and CDR2 is LQKENI. In nucleotides, the CDR3 is TGTGCCAGCTCACCTAAAGGAGAACCGCTGAGCTACACCTTC. This gives the protein CASSPKGEPLSYTF.

There are many counts of this clonotype. The V call is TRBV5-1, the J call TRBJ2-7; perhaps D is TRBD1 or TRBD2 (6 bases each). Trimming left V 0 bases short and J 4 bases short, with 14 bases between. The germline V gene encodes CDR1 SGHRS and CDR2 YFSETQ. CDR3 length: 15 residues. In nucleotides, the CDR3 is TGCGCCAGCAGCTTGGCCACGGGGGCTGCTTACGAGCAGTACTTC. The encoded protein is CASSLATGAAYEQYF.

This clonotype occurred many times. This rearrangement joins TRBV24-1 to TRBJ2-7; the match to TRBD1 covers 7 bases. Germline V gene lookup returns CDR1 KGHDR and CDR2 SFDVKD. The CDR3 runs 14 residues. V lost 4 bases to trimming and J lost 6 bases; unmatched junction nucleotides: 8. CDR3 sequence: CATSEHGQAVEQYF. The CDR3 DNA is TGTGCCACCAGTGAGCACGGACAGGCCGTCGAGCAGTACTTC.

This chain links TRBV11-1 with TRBJ1-2; maybe TRBD1 (6 bases). The length of the CDR3 is 18 residues. Germline CDR1 is SGHAT and CDR2 is FQDESV (reference sequence). The V end was cut by 1 base, the J end by 7 bases, with 25 bases between. The CDR3 DNA sequence: TGTGCCAGCAGCTTAGGGAGGACAGCGGTCTCTCTGACGGGTGGCTACACCTTC. This sequence encodes CASSLGRTAVSLTGGYTF.

This clonotype has just a few counts. V is TRBV15 and J is TRBJ2-7, with a weak D call TRBD1 (6 bases). This CDR3 spans 13 amino acids. The germline gives CDR1 LNHNV, CDR2 YYDKDF (reference sequence). Trimming stripped 3 bases from V and 2 bases from J, with 8 bases between. CDR3 coding DNA: TGTGCCACCAGCAGGGACAGCGCCTACGAGCAGTACTTC. Encoded protein: CATSRDSAYEQYF.

This clonotype was found many times. This chain's CDR3 is CASSRGTGSYGYTF. DNA for the CDR3: TGTGCCAGCAGCCGAGGGACAGGGAGCTATGGCTACACCTTC. The J gene is TRBJ1-2, the V gene TRBV12-3 or TRBV12-4, with 9 bases that match TRBD1. This CDR3 is built from 14 residues. J lost 4 bases, V lost 6 bases, and 6 bases had no gene match.